These 9 T cell receptor beta chains were sequenced from one sample in a study of T cells after yellow fever vaccination. TCRdb called the 5' RACE reads again in MiXCR, with one record for every CDR3 protein. Of fewer than 350,000 distinct CDR3 sequences in the sample, 8.5% to 10% were seen once. Sample: PBMCs, taken on the day of the first yellow fever vaccination. Source of these receptors: a man aged 18 to 29 who received the YFV17D yellow fever vaccine.

The chain has TRBV24-1 and TRBJ2-3; the match to TRBD2 covers 9 bases. Germline loops: CDR1 KGHDR, CDR2 SFDVKD. The CDR3 contains 14 residues. With V trimmed by 3 bases and J by 4 bases, 1 base remained unmatched. CDR3 region: CATSDGTSPDTQYF. In nucleotides, the CDR3 is TGTGCCACCAGTGATGGGACTAGCCCAGATACGCAGTATTTT.

The chain employs TRBV19 and TRBJ1-2; D is undetermined. The CDR3 extends over 16 amino acids. Germline V lookup: CDR1 LNHDA, CDR2 SQIVND (reference sequence). Trimming shortened V by 3 bases and J by 0 bases, and 14 bases separated the two germline ends. The CDR3 nucleotides are TGTGCCAGTAGTATCTATGGAATAGGCGCTAACTATGGCTACACCTTC. As protein: CASSIYGIGANYGYTF.

The chain recombines TRBV6-2 or TRBV6-3 with TRBJ2-1; 11 bases map to TRBD2. V lost 6 bases and J lost 7; bases outside the gene matches: 8. Germline V gene sequence: CDR1 MNHEY, CDR2 SVGEGT. CDR3 size: 15 residues. The DNA of the CDR3 is TGTGCCAGCAGCCGACTAGCGGGGACCGGGAATGAGCAGTTCTTC. Amino acids: CASSRLAGTGNEQFF.

This clonotype was counted between two and nine times. CDR3 in amino acids: CASSPSSGGYASTDTQYF. The CDR3 coding sequence is TGTGCCAGCAGCCCCTCTAGCGGGGGCTACGCTAGCACAGATACGCAGTATTTT. This chain connects TRBV6-1 to TRBJ2-3; 10 bases agree with TRBD2. The germline V gene encodes CDR1 MNHNS and CDR2 SASEGT. The CDR3 is made up of 18 amino acids. Germline trimming cut 6 bases from V and 0 bases from J; bases unmatched to any gene: 12.

There are a few counts of this clonotype. The chain employs TRBV7-9 and TRBJ2-5; D might be TRBD2 (6 bases). V shed 6 bases and J shed 1 base, with 21 bases lying between them. Germline V gene data show CDR1 as SEHNR and CDR2 as FQNEAQ (reference sequence). The CDR3 has 17 amino acids. The CDR3 sequence is CASSRRGPGLRQETQYF. The DNA of the CDR3 is TGTGCCAGCAGTCGAAGGGGACCGGGACTCCGCCAAGAGACCCAGTACTTC. The whole variable domain, remainder taken from reference TRBV7-9 and TRBJ2-5, is DTGVSQNPRHKITKRGQNVTFRCDPISEHNRLYWYRQTLGQGPEFLTYFQNEAQLEKSRLLSDRFSAERPKGSFSTLEIQRTEQGDSAMYLCASSRRGPGLRQETQYFGPGTRLLVL.

The chain uses TRBV7-2 and TRBJ1-4, with D possibly being TRBD1 (5 bases). The CDR3 covers 16 residues. Germline V lookup: CDR1 SGHTA, CDR2 FQGNSA. V dropped 0 bases and J dropped 8 bases, with 16 bases sitting between them. DNA of the CDR3: TGTGCCAGCAGCTTAGCGAGTTTGGGGCGGGGGGAAAAACTGTTTTTT. This encodes CASSLASLGRGEKLFF.

The J gene is TRBJ2-7, the V gene TRBV7-9, with D tentatively TRBD2 (7 bases). CDR1 is SEHNR and CDR2 is FQNEAQ in the germline V gene (reference sequence). V lost 2 bases and J 3 bases, leaving 14 bases between the germline ends. The CDR3 is 15 residues long. CDR3 in amino acids: CASSLRGDKDYEQYF. Here the CDR3 DNA reads TGTGCCAGCAGCTTACGGGGGGACAAGGACTACGAGCAGTACTTC.

The chain links TRBV12-5 to TRBJ1-2; TRBD1 is a possible D gene (5 bases). CDR3 size: 12 residues. Germline CDR1 reads LGHNT; CDR2 reads FRNRAP. Deletions cut 7 bases from V and 7 bases from J, with 13 bases between. DNA for the CDR3: TGTGCTAGTGCTCTGGGAGGGGTTGGCTACACCTTC. It encodes CASALGGVGYTF.

This clonotype was observed a few times. V gene TRBV10-3 combines with J gene TRBJ1-1; perhaps TRBD1 as D (6 bases). Trimming removed 3 bases from V and 2 bases from J, with 19 bases in between. Germline V gene sequence: CDR1 ENHRY, CDR2 SYGVKD. There are 17 residues in the CDR3. The CDR3 DNA reads TGTGCCATCAGTGACTTTGAGGGACACAGACTTAACACTGAAGCTTTCTTT. Amino acid sequence: CAISDFEGHRLNTEAFF.